This record looks at one TCR beta chain sequence and its context. This clonotype was observed at least ten times. This receptor's antigen is unknown. Base qualities were left out, and no much larger clone turns up one base away. The library was made by PCR. TCRdb names Illumina HiSeq 2500 as the instrument used. TCR library preparation used molecular barcoding, with unique molecular identifiers applied to normalize quantification of the TCRbeta repertoire. TCRdb ran its own pipeline on the public reads, namely fastp trimming at Q25 and MiXCR clone calling, and kept in-frame beta chains. Rows are combined by CDR3 protein, so each entry shows the most common genes and DNA. Counted in this sample were fewer than 700,000 distinct CDR3 sequences; roughly 23% of them appeared once. In total, the top ten clones hold roughly an eighth of the sample. The sample belongs to a study of T-cell reconstitution after alpha-beta-depleted transplantation in children listed by TCRdb under 2016. General notes on the study: Using TCR repertoire profiling, the study quantitatively followed how T-cell immune reconstitution unfolded in children after TCRalphabeta/CD19-depleted allogeneic hematopoietic cell transplantation.

The treatment or condition label corresponds to: allogeneic hematopoietic cell transplantation with graft depleted of TCRalphabeta T cells and CD19 B cells. TCRalphabeta/CD19-depleted allogeneic hematopoietic cell grafts were given to the transplant recipients, all of whom were children. What the work shows at the level of the full study, not this receptor alone: Over subsequent months, a decline in hyperexpanded clone frequencies was noted, and after one year, T-cell counts and TCRbeta diversity were mostly ascribed to newly produced T cells. The apparently early alphabetaT-cell count recovery about two months after transplant was reportedly dependent on only several hundred rapidly expanded clones derived from non-depleted graft cells. In some patients, the high TCRbeta diversity seen at day 60 was put down to recipient T cells and intrathymic progenitors that had survived conditioning.

The input for sequencing was PBMCs, mostly from graft donor cells, taken 360 days after TCRalphabeta/CD19-depleted stem cell transplant. This clonotype was obtained from a boy under three years old who had a stem cell transplant for acute myeloid leukemia, so the T cells may come from the graft donor.

The CDR3 protein is CASSPPGLSYNEQFF. The nucleotide sequence reads as follows: TGTGCCAGCAGTCCGCCGGGACTTTCCTACAATGAGCAGTTCTTC. Recombination connected TRBV12-3 or TRBV12-4 to TRBJ2-1, with TRBD2 tentatively as D gene (6 bases match). The CDR3 measures 15 amino acids from cysteine to phenylalanine. Here the CDR3 DNA is all that survives: 45 bases in frame from base 1. V gives up 5 bases and J gives up 1 base, and the segment between their germline ends measures 12 bases.